This entry is about one TCR beta chain. No antigen is known for it. The data stem from a study of T cell repertoires in cytomegalovirus infection. In the study overall: Recently identified HLA-C-restricted and well-studied HLA-B-restricted CMV epitopes were used.

V dropped 6 bases and J dropped 8; count of bases not matched to a gene: 6. Per the germline V gene, CDR1 is LGHNA and CDR2 is YNFKEQ. The CDR3 is 13 residues long. Overall study results and limits: There were HLA-C-restricted CMV-specific TCR beta clonotypes dominating the ex vivo response.

TCRdb re-derived calls from the reads in MiXCR, one entry per CDR3 protein. The sample lists under 500,000 distinct CDR3 sequences, about 44% occurring once. V usage is TRBV4-2 and J usage is TRBJ2-1, with 8 positions matching TRBD1. Here the sequenced sample was cultured PBMCs, taken from culture after CMV antigen stimulation. This TCR was sampled from a human donor in good health (CMV status not recorded). Some clones in this sample may be carry-over from other donors' samples. Written as DNA, the CDR3 is TGTGCCAGCAGTCTCCAGGGGGCGGATGAGCAGTTCTTC. This gives the protein CASSLQGADEQFF.